Listed here are 32 T cell receptor beta chains from one sample, sequenced in a study of blood T cell repertoires in COVID-19. Libraries were prepared by immunoSEQ multiplex PCR; TCRdb keeps only in-frame clonotypes and omits some of them. Counted here are 50,000 to 60,000 clones, 88% occurring once; the ten biggest clones make up around 8.5%. Sequencing was carried out using peripheral blood. These receptors originate from a man in his sixties with active COVID-19.

The rearrangement uses TRBV30 and TRBJ2-7, with 15 bases lining up with TRBD2. Trimming took 2 bases from V and 0 from J; bases not matched to a gene: 8. The CDR3 is 18 amino acids. Germline V lookup: CDR1 GTSNPN, CDR2 SVGIG (reference sequence). The CDR3 nucleotides are TGTGCCTGGAGTCTGACCGGGACTAGCGGGAGGCCCTCCTACGAGCAGTACTTC. Translating it yields CAWSLTGTSGRPSYEQYF. Looking up the rest from reference TRBV30 and TRBJ2-7 gives the full variable domain: SQTIHQWPATLVQPVGSPLSLECTVEGTSNPNLYWYRQAAGRGLQLLFYSVGIGQISSEVPQNLSASRPQDRQFILSSKKLLLSDSGFYLCAWSLTGTSGRPSYEQYFGPGTRLTVT.

This clone appeared a single time. The V call is TRBV11-2, the J call TRBJ2-3, with 8 bases matching TRBD1. This CDR3 contains 17 residues. Germline CDR1 reads SGHAT; CDR2 reads FQNNGV. The V segment lost 5 bases and the J segment 3 bases; nucleotides outside the gene matches: 13. CDR3 amino acids: CASSTGRSGQETDTQYF. The CDR3 nucleotides are TGTGCCAGCAGCACCGGGCGATCGGGACAGGAAACAGATACGCAGTATTTT.

The rearrangement uses TRBV9 and TRBJ1-6; D gene uncertain. Trimming cost V 3 bases and J 13 bases, with 20 bases left between them. Looked up from germline, CDR1 is SGDLS and CDR2 is YYNGEE. This CDR3 spans 15 amino acids. The CDR3 bases are TGTGCCAGCAGCGGACAATCAATGGGGAGTGGGCCCCTCCACTTT. It encodes CASSGQSMGSGPLHF.

This clone was seen only a few times. This chain connects TRBV7-3 to TRBJ2-7, with D unresolved. Germline assignment: CDR1 SGHTA and CDR2 FQGTGA. V was shortened by 3 bases and J by 0 bases, with 12 bases between the two germline ends. CDR3 length: 15 amino acids. The CDR3 DNA follows: TGTGCCAGCAGCTTGGGCGTCGGTAGCTCCTACGAGCAGTACTTC. This gives the protein CASSLGVGSSYEQYF.

This clone came up once. The chain recombines TRBV18 with TRBJ2-5, with D tentatively TRBD1 (6 bases). The V end was cut by 7 bases, the J end by 5 bases, with 14 bases between. Germline V gene data show CDR1 as KGHSH and CDR2 as LQKENI. The CDR3 is 13 residues long. CDR3 loop: CASLTGRSETQYF. CDR3 bases: TGTGCCAGCTTGACAGGAAGAAGCGAGACCCAGTACTTC.

The V gene is TRBV19, the J gene TRBJ2-7; D might be TRBD1 (5 bases). Germline assignment: CDR1 LNHDA and CDR2 SQIVND (reference sequence). The CDR3 is 15 residues long. Trimming cost V 1 base and J 3 bases, with 13 bases left between them. In nucleotides, the CDR3 is TGTGCCAGTAGTATAGGGACAAATTCCGACTACGAGCAGTACTTC. It translates to CASSIGTNSDYEQYF.

This sequence joins TRBV3-1 (or the pseudogene TRBV3-2) and TRBJ2-5, with D unclear. CDR1 and CDR2 from the germline V gene are LGHDT and YNNKEL (reference sequence). V was pared by 0 bases and J by 14 bases, with 16 bases between. The CDR3 has 13 amino acids. CDR3 bases: TGTGCCAGCAGCCAAGAAGGAGCCGCGCGGCGCTACTTC. It is translated as CASSQEGAARRYF.

The rearrangement uses TRBV29-1 and TRBJ1-2; tentative D call: TRBD1 (6 bases). V was pared by 7 bases and J by 5 bases, with 20 bases between. Germline V gene sequence: CDR1 SQVTM, CDR2 ANQGSEA. This CDR3 is 14 amino acids long. This CDR3 is CSALWGQGGYGYTF. The CDR3 DNA reads as TGCAGCGCCCTCTGGGGGCAGGGCGGATATGGCTACACCTTC.

In DNA, the CDR3 is TGTGCCAGCAGTGAATCTCAGGGTACGCAGTATTTT. Its protein product is CASSESQGTQYF. The chain links TRBV2 to TRBJ2-3, with D possibly TRBD1 on 5 matching bases. Trimming removed 2 bases from V and 8 bases from J, with 8 bases in between. CDR3 length equals 12 residues. Germline CDR1 reads SNHLY; CDR2 reads FYNNEI. Combining the CDR3 with reference TRBV2 and TRBJ2-3 gives the whole variable domain EPEVTQTPSHQVTQMGQEVILRCVPISNHLYFYWYRQILGQKVEFLVSFYNNEISEKSEIFDDQFSVERPDGSNFTLKIRSTKLEDSAMYFCASSESQGTQYFGPGTRLTVL.

The J gene is TRBJ2-2, the V gene TRBV2, with 9 nucleotides matching TRBD1. The CDR3 runs 15 residues. Per germline, CDR1 SNHLY and CDR2 FYNNEI. The V gene end was trimmed by 7 bases and the J gene end by 4 bases; junction bases not matched to a gene: 7. The CDR3 reads CASTLQQGATGELFF. The CDR3 DNA is TGTGCCAGCACCCTGCAACAGGGGGCCACCGGGGAGCTGTTTTTT.

V gene TRBV3-1 (or the pseudogene TRBV3-2) combines with J gene TRBJ1-5, with TRBD1 matching over 9 bases. CDR1 is LGHDT and CDR2 is YNNKEL in the germline V gene (reference sequence). With V trimmed by 1 base and J by 3 bases, 4 bases remained unmatched. This CDR3 is 16 amino acids long. DNA for the CDR3: TGTGCCAGCAGCCAAGGGGGGACAGGGAACAATCAGCCCCAGCATTTT. Protein product: CASSQGGTGNNQPQHF.

CDR3 residues: CASSPQARVETQYF. The CDR3 region has the DNA TGTGCCAGTAGTCCCCAAGCCAGGGTAGAGACCCAGTACTTC. The chain has TRBV19 and TRBJ2-5; D might be TRBD1 (5 bases). V lost 5 bases, J lost 4 bases, and 14 bases lay in between. Germline lookup yields CDR1 LNHDA and CDR2 SQIVND (reference sequence). This CDR3 contains 14 residues.

V usage is TRBV24-1 and J usage is TRBJ2-2; 8 nucleotides line up with TRBD2. V shed 3 bases, J shed 7 bases, and the junction held 9 bases outside the gene matches. Germline lookup yields CDR1 KGHDR and CDR2 SFDVKD. The CDR3 contains 16 residues. CDR3 protein: CATSDEAGGRIGELFF. The CDR3 DNA is TGTGCCACCAGTGATGAGGCGGGAGGTCGCATCGGGGAGCTGTTTTTT.

The V call is TRBV20-1, the J call TRBJ1-4, with a possible D match to TRBD1 (5 bases). Per the germline V gene, CDR1 is DFQATT and CDR2 is SNEGSKA (reference sequence). Trimming removed 3 bases from V and 6 bases from J, with 11 bases in between. The CDR3 has 13 residues. CDR3: CSASRGGDEKLFF. The CDR3 nucleotides are TGCAGTGCTAGTCGGGGGGGTGATGAAAAACTGTTTTTT.

The sample holds one count of this clone. The V call is TRBV11-1, the J call TRBJ2-7; no definite D call. Trimming took 1 base from V and 7 from J, leaving 11 bases between them. CDR1 SGHAT and CDR2 FQDESV come from the germline V gene (reference sequence). The CDR3 consists of 13 residues. CDR3 residues: CASSLGRGLEQYF. The DNA for the CDR3 is TGTGCCAGCAGCTTAGGACGAGGCCTAGAGCAGTACTTC.

This sequence joins TRBV6-5 and TRBJ2-1; 7 bases align to TRBD2. J gave up 6 bases and V 7 bases, and 3 bases lay outside the gene matches. CDR3 length: 12 amino acids. Per the germline V gene, CDR1 is MNHEY and CDR2 is SVGAGI. CDR3 sequence: CASKGRGNEQFF. The CDR3 DNA reads TGTGCCAGCAAGGGGAGGGGCAATGAGCAGTTCTTC.

The genes are TRBV3-1 (or the pseudogene TRBV3-2) and TRBJ2-1; the match to TRBD2 covers 8 bases. The CDR3 spans 18 residues. V was pared by 0 bases and J by 8 bases, with 15 bases of the junction left unmatched. CDR1 is LGHDT and CDR2 is YNNKEL in the germline V gene (reference sequence). The CDR3 sequence: CASSQDIGLSGRSYEQFF. For the CDR3, the DNA is TGTGCCAGCAGCCAAGATATAGGTTTGAGCGGGAGATCTTATGAGCAGTTCTTC.

The V and J genes are TRBV5-1 and TRBJ2-7; the match to TRBD2 covers 8 bases. Germline V CDR1 and CDR2: SGHRS, YFSETQ. V trimming: 5 bases; J trimming: 4 bases; junction bases outside the gene matches: 11. The CDR3 sequence is 15 residues long. CDR3 DNA sequence: TGCGCCAGCAGATTCGGAGCGGGAGAGTCTTACGAGCAGTACTTC. Amino acids: CASRFGAGESYEQYF.

The V and J genes are TRBV7-8 and TRBJ1-6; no reliable D call. Germline assignment: CDR1 SGHVS and CDR2 FQNEAQ. The V and J ends lost 2 bases and 9 bases respectively, with 14 bases between them. This CDR3 has 15 residues. The chain's CDR3 is CASSLMGSWRSPLHF. CDR3 DNA: TGTGCCAGCAGCTTAATGGGGAGTTGGCGTTCACCCCTCCACTTT.

The V call is TRBV10-3, the J call TRBJ2-1; TRBD2 aligns across 11 bases. The length of the CDR3 is 14 residues. V shed 6 bases, J shed 3 bases, and the junction held 1 base outside the gene matches. The germline CDR1 and CDR2 sequences are ENHRY and SYGVKD. The CDR3 sequence is CAIRGTSGYNEQFF. CDR3 nucleotide sequence: TGTGCCATCAGAGGGACTAGCGGCTACAATGAGCAGTTCTTC.

This chain joins TRBV5-6 and TRBJ2-7; weak D call: TRBD2 (6 bases). The germline gives CDR1 SGHDT, CDR2 YYEEEE. The V and J ends lost 4 bases and 8 bases respectively, with 13 bases between them. The CDR3 contains 12 residues. The CDR3 sequence is CASSGTAGQQYF. The CDR3, as DNA: TGTGCCAGCAGCGGAACGGCGGGACAGCAGTACTTC.

The rearrangement uses TRBV5-1 and TRBJ2-3, with TRBD2 matching 8 bases. The CDR3 has 17 residues. Germline CDR1 reads SGHRS; CDR2 reads YFSETQ. V trimming: 0 bases; J trimming: 4 bases; junction bases outside the gene matches: 10. CDR3 bases: TGCGCCAGCAGCTTGGGGGGGACTAGTGGGGCCTCAGATACGCAGTATTTT. Translation gives CASSLGGTSGASDTQYF.

The chain combines TRBV9 with TRBJ2-1; weak D call: TRBD1 (6 bases). This CDR3 contains 13 residues. The germline V gene has CDR1 SGDLS and CDR2 YYNGEE. Trimming left V 0 bases short and J 8 bases short, with 9 bases between. The CDR3 region is CASSVGAGDEQFF. For the CDR3, the DNA is TGTGCCAGCAGCGTAGGGGCAGGGGATGAGCAGTTCTTC.

The rearrangement uses TRBV5-1 and TRBJ1-1; a possible D gene is TRBD1 (5 bases). Trimming left V 4 bases short and J 11 bases short, with 12 bases between. From germline, CDR1 is SGHRS and CDR2 YFSETQ. The CDR3 runs to 11 residues. The CDR3 DNA is TGCGCCAGCAGCATCGACAGAAGGGCTTTCTTT. Translating gives CASSIDRRAFF.

V usage is TRBV14 and J usage is TRBJ1-5; possibly TRBD1 for D (6 bases). In germline, CDR1 is SGHDN, CDR2 FVKESK. V was shortened by 4 bases and J by 6 bases, with 16 bases between the two germline ends. CDR3 length: 15 amino acids. The chain's CDR3 is CASSPRGQGSQPQHF. The CDR3 nucleotides read TGTGCCAGCAGCCCGCGGGGGCAGGGAAGTCAGCCCCAGCATTTT.

V is TRBV18 and J is TRBJ2-7; a possible D gene is TRBD2 (6 bases). Germline V gene lookup returns CDR1 KGHSH and CDR2 LQKENI. There are 17 residues in the CDR3. V dropped 3 bases and J dropped 2 bases, with 20 bases sitting between them. The CDR3 loop is CASSPGGAALSPYEQYF. CDR3 bases: TGTGCCAGCTCACCCGGCGGGGCCGCACTATCTCCCTACGAGCAGTACTTC.

The rearrangement joins TRBV4-1 to TRBJ2-7; D is uncertain. Between the trimmed V and J ends, which lost 2 bases and 0 bases, there was a span of 11 bases. CDR1 is MGHRA, CDR2 YSYEKL, per germline. The CDR3 consists of 15 residues. In DNA, the CDR3 is TGCGCCAGCAGCCAACCCAGCGCCGGCTCCTACGAGCAGTACTTC. Amino acid sequence: CASSQPSAGSYEQYF.

The chain has TRBV30 and TRBJ1-3, with 7 nucleotides matching TRBD1. CDR3 length: 15 amino acids. CDR1 and CDR2 (germline): GTSNPN, SVGIG (reference sequence). J gave up 2 bases and V 4 bases, and 8 bases lay outside the gene matches. The CDR3, as DNA: TGTGCCTGGAACAGGGGTAAACTTCCTGGAAACACCATATATTTT. It codes for CAWNRGKLPGNTIYF.

This chain's CDR3 is CASSVAGRGRNKNIQYF. The CDR3 nucleotides are TGTGCCAGCAGCGTAGCCGGCAGGGGGCGAAACAAAAACATTCAGTACTTC. The chain joins TRBV9 to TRBJ2-4, with 8 bases matching TRBD1. V trimming: 0 bases; J trimming: 3 bases; junction bases outside the gene matches: 8. The CDR3 runs to 17 residues. Per germline, CDR1 SGDLS and CDR2 YYNGEE. Drawing the rest from reference TRBV9 and TRBJ2-4, the complete variable domain is DSGVTQTPKHLITATGQRVTLRCSPRSGDLSVYWYQQSLDQGLQFLIQYYNGEERAKGNILERFSAQQFPDLHSELNLSSLELGDSALYFCASSVAGRGRNKNIQYFGAGTRLSVL.

This clone was seen once. The V call is TRBV19, the J call TRBJ2-1; 11 bases map to TRBD2. Per the germline V gene, CDR1 is LNHDA and CDR2 is SQIVND (reference sequence). The trim removed 0 bases at V and 9 bases at J, leaving 7 bases unmatched. The CDR3 loop spans 16 amino acids. The CDR3 region has the DNA TGTGCCAGTAGTATAGATCTACTAGCGGGAGTGGTTGAGCAGTTCTTC. Residues: CASSIDLLAGVVEQFF.

V usage is TRBV2 and J usage is TRBJ2-3; 7 bases align to TRBD1. Trimming removed 2 bases from V and 2 bases from J; junction bases left unmatched: 7. The CDR3 extends over 16 amino acids. Germline-derived CDR1 and CDR2 are SNHLY and FYNNEI. CDR3 amino acids: CASSESHRGLTDTQYF. The CDR3 DNA sequence: TGTGCCAGCAGTGAATCCCACAGGGGCCTCACAGATACGCAGTATTTT.

The chain couples TRBV14 to TRBJ1-2, with D tentatively TRBD1 (5 bases). Trimming took 1 base from V and 6 from J, leaving 9 bases between them. Germline V gene sequence: CDR1 SGHDN, CDR2 FVKESK. This CDR3 has 13 residues. The CDR3 DNA sequence: TGTGCCAGCAGCCAAGTCGGGGGGAATGGCTACACCTTC. Translating gives CASSQVGGNGYTF. The complete variable domain, with remaining parts taken from reference TRBV14 and TRBJ1-2, reads EAGVTQFPSHSVIEKGQTVTLRCDPISGHDNLYWYRRVMGKEIKFLLHFVKESKQDESGMPNNRFLAERTGGTYSTLKVQPAELEDSGVYFCASSQVGGNGYTFGSGTRLTVV.